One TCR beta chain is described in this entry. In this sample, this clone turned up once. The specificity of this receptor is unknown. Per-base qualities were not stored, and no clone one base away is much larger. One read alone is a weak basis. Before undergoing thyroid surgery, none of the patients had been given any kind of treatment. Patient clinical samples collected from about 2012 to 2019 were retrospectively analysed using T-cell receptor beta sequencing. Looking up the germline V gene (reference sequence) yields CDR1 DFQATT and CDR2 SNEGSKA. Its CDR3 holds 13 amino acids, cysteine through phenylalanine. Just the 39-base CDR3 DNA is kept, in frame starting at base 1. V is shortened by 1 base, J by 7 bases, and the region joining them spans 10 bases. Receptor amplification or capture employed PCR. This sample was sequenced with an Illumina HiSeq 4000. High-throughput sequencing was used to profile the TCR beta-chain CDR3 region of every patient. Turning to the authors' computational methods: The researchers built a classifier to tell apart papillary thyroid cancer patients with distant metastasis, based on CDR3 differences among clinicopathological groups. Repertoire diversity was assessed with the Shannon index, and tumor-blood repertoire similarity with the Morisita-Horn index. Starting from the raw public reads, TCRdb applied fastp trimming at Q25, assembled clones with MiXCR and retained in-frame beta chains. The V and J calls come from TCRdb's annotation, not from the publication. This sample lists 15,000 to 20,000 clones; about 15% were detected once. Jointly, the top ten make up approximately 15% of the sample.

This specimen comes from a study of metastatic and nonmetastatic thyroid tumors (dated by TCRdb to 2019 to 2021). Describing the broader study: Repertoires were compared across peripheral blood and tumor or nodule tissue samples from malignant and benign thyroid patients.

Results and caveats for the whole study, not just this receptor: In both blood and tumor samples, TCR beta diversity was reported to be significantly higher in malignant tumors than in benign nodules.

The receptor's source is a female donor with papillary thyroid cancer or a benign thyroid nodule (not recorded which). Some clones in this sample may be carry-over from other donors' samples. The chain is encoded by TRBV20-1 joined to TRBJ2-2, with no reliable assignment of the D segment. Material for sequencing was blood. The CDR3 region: CSARGMVGGELFF. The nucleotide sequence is TGCAGTGCTAGAGGGATGGTGGGCGGGGAGCTGTTTTTT.